Included here is one TCR beta chain sequence, with context. Authors' data handling: Counts of nucleated cells, estimated from reference gene primer amplification, were obtained. Assay used: immunoSEQ multiplex PCR; TCRdb lists only in-frame clones, some missing. For V, J and clone size, that table is used; D and trimming come from the DNA. This sample carries more than 200,000 clones, 70% to 90% of them seen once, and the ten largest clones take about 2.5%. This entry belongs to a study of blood T cell repertoires in COVID-19. Study overall: T cells, B-cell-depleted T cells, or PBMCs provided the cDNA or gDNA that served as material.

CDR3 size: 14 residues. The germline V gene encodes CDR1 WNHNN and CDR2 SYGVQD (reference sequence). The V segment lost 2 bases and the J segment 7 bases; nucleotides outside the gene matches: 2. This receptor was obtained from a woman aged 70-85 years with active or convalescent COVID-19. The chain uses TRBV10-1 and TRBJ2-7; 13 nucleotides agree with TRBD2. The sample taken for sequencing was peripheral blood. CDR3 loop: CASSEGLAGEEQYF. The CDR3 DNA reads TGCGCCAGCAGTGAGGGACTAGCGGGAGAAGAGCAGTACTTC.